This is a list of T cell receptor beta chains from one sample in a study of blood T cell repertoires in COVID-19. Produced via immunoSEQ multiplex PCR; TCRdb's table is partial and in-frame only. The sample contains some 250,000 clones, approximately 88% of which appear only once. Material: peripheral blood. These TCRs come from a woman aged 25 to 39 with acute or convalescent COVID-19. Both conserved end residues are part of each CDR3. Fields, in order: clone size, D gene, J gene, V gene, CDR3 DNA, CDR3 protein. The D gene is left open where the match is weak. The listing skips clone size in some rows; elsewhere it reads once, few, many or a size class.

>.|TRBD1|TRBJ2-5|TRBV7-3
TGTGCCAGCAGCTTAAGCGGGACAGGGGCTCTGGAGACCCAGTACTTC
CASSLSGTGALETQYF
>.|TRBD1|TRBJ2-4|TRBV10-3
TGTGCCATCAGTGAGACAGGGGGTGGGGGAAACATTCAGTACTTC
CAISETGGGGNIQYF
>.|TRBD2|TRBJ2-1|TRBV7-2
TGTGCCAGCAGCTTAGCCGGGAGGATCCACAACTCCTACAATGAGCAGTTCTTC
CASSLAGRIHNSYNEQFF
>.|TRBD1|TRBJ2-2|TRBV25-1
TGTGCCAGCAGTGAATATGGGGTCCGGACAGGGCCGGCCGGGGAGCTGTTTTTT
CASSEYGVRTGPAGELFF
>.|TRBD2|TRBJ2-1|TRBV11-3
TGTGCCAGCAGCTTAGATTCCCTAGCGGGGCGCCATGAGCAGTTCTTC
CASSLDSLAGRHEQFF
>once|.|TRBJ1-2|TRBV11-2
TGTGCCAGCAGTTTAAGGGGGGGCCCGGGCTATGGCTACACCTTC
CASSLRGGPGYGYTF
>.|TRBD2|TRBJ2-2|TRBV7-2
TGTGCCAGCAGCTTAGTTCCTAGCGGGATTCCGAGCGGGGAGCTGTTTTTT
CASSLVPSGIPSGELFF
>.|.|TRBJ2-1|TRBV29-1
TGCAGCGTTGGATTCGAGTTTTCGCCTTACAATGAGCAGTTCTTC
CSVGFEFSPYNEQFF
>.|.|TRBJ1-6|TRBV7-9
TGTGCCAGCAGCTTAGTTGGCAGGGCTGTCTCACCCCTCCACTTT
CASSLVGRAVSPLHF
>.|TRBD1|TRBJ2-7|TRBV7-3
TGTGCCAGCAGCTTAAAGGGACAGGGAGGTGGCGAGCAGTACTTC
CASSLKGQGGGEQYF
>.|TRBD2|TRBJ2-7|TRBV6-1
TGTGCCAGCAGTGATGCAGCGGGATGGGGCTACGAGCAGTACTTC
CASSDAAGWGYEQYF
>.|.|TRBJ2-7|TRBV6-2/TRBV6-3
TGTGCCAGCAGTTACCCTTGGCAGGGGAGCTACGAGCAGTACTTC
CASSYPWQGSYEQYF
>.|TRBD2|TRBJ2-4|TRBV19
TGTGCCACCAGGACTAGAGGGACAAACATTCAGTACTTC
CATRTRGTNIQYF
>.|TRBD2|TRBJ2-3|TRBV7-6
TGTGCCAGCAGCTTAGGGCCGGGAAGTAGCGGGACGAGCACAGATACGCAGTATTTT
CASSLGPGSSGTSTDTQYF
>.|.|TRBJ1-1|TRBV30
TGTGCCTGGACATGGGGGCTCAACACTGAAGCTTTCTTT
CAWTWGLNTEAFF
>.|.|TRBJ1-2|TRBV5-1
TGCGCCAGCAGCCAACAGGGAGACTATGGCTACACCTTC
CASSQQGDYGYTF
>.|TRBD2|TRBJ2-1|TRBV6-5
TGTGCCAGCAGTTACTCAAGACTAGCGGGAGTAGAGCAGTTCTTC
CASSYSRLAGVEQFF
>.|.|TRBJ1-6|TRBV6-4
TGTGCCAGCAGGCGGGCGTTTAATTCACCCCTCCACTTT
CASRRAFNSPLHF
>.|TRBD1|TRBJ2-5|TRBV30
TGTGCCTGGAGTGTAGGGACAGGGGTGTCGGAGACCCAGTACTTC
CAWSVGTGVSETQYF
>.|.|TRBJ2-7|TRBV19
TGTGCCACCCGGGGCAGGGGGGCCCACGAGCAGTACTTC
CATRGRGAHEQYF
>.|.|TRBJ2-7|TRBV6-5
TGTGCCAGCAGCGCGGGTGGCTACGAGCAGTACTTC
CASSAGGYEQYF
>.|.|TRBJ2-3|TRBV5-4
TGTGCCAGCAGCCCAGAACAAGCGACTGATACGCAGTATTTT
CASSPEQATDTQYF
>.|.|TRBJ2-7|TRBV7-8
TGTGCCAGCAGCTTAGTCGACGCGGAATCCTACGAGCAGTACTTC
CASSLVDAESYEQYF
>.|TRBD2|TRBJ2-2|TRBV11-3
TGTGCCAGCAGCACGGGACTAGCGGGAGGGACCGGGGAGCTGTTTTTT
CASSTGLAGGTGELFF
>.|TRBD2|TRBJ2-3|TRBV7-3
TGTGCCAGCAGCTCCCTGCCACTAGCGGGAGTTTTCACTGATACGCAGTATTTT
CASSSLPLAGVFTDTQYF
>once|TRBD2|TRBJ2-1|TRBV7-9
TGTGCCAGCAGCTTAGGAGCCGGGAGGGCCTACAATGAGCAGTTCTTC
CASSLGAGRAYNEQFF
>.|.|TRBJ1-2|TRBV6-5
TGTGCCAGCAGTCGGGTGGGGCCTAATAACTATGGCTACACCTTC
CASSRVGPNNYGYTF
>.|.|TRBJ2-5|TRBV27
TGTGCCAGCAGTTTACTAGACGGTGAGACCCAGTACTTC
CASSLLDGETQYF
>.|TRBD1|TRBJ1-5|TRBV7-2
TGTGCCAGCAGCGCAGGACAGGGGGCATTAAATCAGCCCCAGCATTTT
CASSAGQGALNQPQHF
>.|TRBD2|TRBJ2-3|TRBV5-1
TGCGCCAGCAGCCGATCAGCTGGACTAGCGGGAGGAGCAGATACGCAGTATTTT
CASSRSAGLAGGADTQYF
>.|.|TRBJ2-5|TRBV6-6
TGTGCCAGCAGTTACAAAGAGGCCCAGTACTTC
CASSYKEAQYF
>.|TRBD2|TRBJ2-2|TRBV19
TGTGCCAGTAGTATAGGGACTAGAGCGAACACCGGGGAGCTGTTTTTT
CASSIGTRANTGELFF
>.|.|TRBJ1-2|TRBV7-9
TGTGCCAGCAGCTTAGGACAGGCGATAAACTATGGCTACACCTTC
CASSLGQAINYGYTF
>.|TRBD1|TRBJ2-1|TRBV13
TGTGCCAGCAGCCCACCAGGGGGCGCTTACAATGAGCAGTTCTTC
CASSPPGGAYNEQFF
>.|.|TRBJ2-5|TRBV25-1
TGTGCCACTACAGGAATACAAGAGACCCAGTACTTC
CATTGIQETQYF
>.|.|TRBJ1-1|TRBV7-2
TGTGCCAGCAGCTCATCGAGCCGTGAAGCTTTCTTT
CASSSSSREAFF
>.|.|TRBJ2-6|TRBV10-3
TGTGCCATCAGTGCGGACGGAGGATTCTCTGGGGCCAACGTCCTGACTTTC
CAISADGGFSGANVLTF
>.|.|TRBJ2-4|TRBV6-5
TGTGCCAGCACCGTACGGGGGTGGGGTGGGGACATTCAGTACTTC
CASTVRGWGGDIQYF
>few|.|TRBJ1-3|TRBV27
TGTGCCAGCAGTCCGGACAGAGGCTCTGGAAACACCATATATTTT
CASSPDRGSGNTIYF
>.|TRBD1|TRBJ1-1|TRBV5-6
TGTGCCAGCAGCAGGGACAGGATGAACACTGAAGCTTTCTTT
CASSRDRMNTEAFF
>.|TRBD2|TRBJ2-1|TRBV7-6
TGTGCCAGCAGTTTACTAGCGGGAGGCCGCAATGAGCAGTTCTTC
CASSLLAGGRNEQFF
>.|.|TRBJ2-7|TRBV5-5
TGTGCCAGCAGCTTGTCAGCCTACGAGCAGTACTTC
CASSLSAYEQYF
>.|.|TRBJ2-7|TRBV19
TGTGCCAGTAGTATTCTGGCAGGTGAGCAGTACTTC
CASSILAGEQYF
>once|TRBD1|TRBJ2-5|TRBV24-1
TGTGCCACCAGTGATTCAAGGACAGGGCCAGAGACCCAGTACTTC
CATSDSRTGPETQYF
>.|TRBD2|TRBJ2-3|TRBV6-2/TRBV6-3
TGTGCCAGCAGTTACCGCTTGAGGGTAGCGGGAGGCTCTAGCACAGATACGCAGTATTTT
CASSYRLRVAGGSSTDTQYF
>.|.|TRBJ1-2|TRBV5-4
TGTGCCAGCAGCTTGGAAAGGGGCCCCCCGGGCTATGGCTACACCTTC
CASSLERGPPGYGYTF
>few|TRBD1|TRBJ1-3|TRBV29-1
TGCAGCGTTGAAGATAAGGACAGGGCTGGAAACACCATATATTTT
CSVEDKDRAGNTIYF
>.|.|TRBJ2-3|TRBV25-1
TGTGCCAGCAGTGAATCGGGAGTCGGCGGCACAGATACGCAGTATTTT
CASSESGVGGTDTQYF
>.|.|TRBJ1-1|TRBV10-3
TGTGCCATCAGTGATCACGGGAACACTGAAGCTTTCTTT
CAISDHGNTEAFF
>.|TRBD2|TRBJ2-3|TRBV7-2
TGTGCCAGCAGCGAAGGACTAGCGAGCACAGATACGCAGTATTTT
CASSEGLASTDTQYF
>.|TRBD1|TRBJ2-3|TRBV7-2
TGTGCCAGCAGCTATGGACAGGGCACAGATACGCAGTATTTT
CASSYGQGTDTQYF
>.|.|TRBJ2-2|TRBV11-3
TGTGCCAGCAGCCACAGGGTGTCCGGGGAGCTGTTTTTT
CASSHRVSGELFF
>few|.|TRBJ2-2|TRBV6-6
TGTGCCAGCAACTCACGAACCGGGGAGCTGTTTTTT
CASNSRTGELFF
>.|.|TRBJ2-3|TRBV24-1
TGTGCCACCAACGACGCGGTAAGCACAGATACGCAGTATTTT
CATNDAVSTDTQYF